Listed here are 28 T cell receptor beta chains from one sample, sequenced in a study of blood T cell repertoires in COVID-19. Sequenced by immunoSEQ multiplex PCR; TCRdb stores in-frame clones only, minus some. The sample comprises about 190,000 clones, 70% to 90% of which are singletons, and about 1% rests with the top ten. What was sequenced was peripheral blood. The origin of the receptors is a man aged 25 to 40 with acute or convalescent COVID-19.

The V and J genes are TRBV6-1 and TRBJ2-3, with TRBD2 identical over 8 bases. The CDR3 has 17 residues. The germline V gene has CDR1 MNHNS and CDR2 SASEGT. V trimming: 2 bases; J trimming: 2 bases; junction bases outside the gene matches: 9. CDR3 sequence reads: CASSEMRVAGHTDTQYF. The CDR3 DNA is TGTGCCAGCAGTGAAATGCGTGTAGCGGGACACACAGATACGCAGTATTTT.

The chain recombines TRBV7-9 with TRBJ1-6; 10 bases align to TRBD1. The germline CDR1 and CDR2 sequences are SEHNR and FQNEAQ (reference sequence). The CDR3 has 17 amino acids. With 5 bases clipped from V and 5 bases from J, the junction kept 9 bases outside the gene matches. The CDR3: CASSPGQGLFDNSPLHF. CDR3 nucleotide sequence: TGTGCCAGCAGCCCGGGACAGGGGCTTTTTGATAATTCACCCCTCCACTTT.

This clone was observed a single time. The chain carries TRBV4-1 and TRBJ2-3, with a possible D match to TRBD2 (5 bases). The CDR3 totals 17 residues. V dropped 1 base and J dropped 4 bases, with 18 bases sitting between them. Germline assignment: CDR1 MGHRA and CDR2 YSYEKL. The CDR3 DNA is TGCGCCAGCAGCCAAGGGGTCGGTGGGAGTAATTCAGATACGCAGTATTTT. Residues: CASSQGVGGSNSDTQYF.

The rearrangement joins TRBV6-5 to TRBJ1-1; D remains unclear. Trimming cost V 0 bases and J 0 bases, with 8 bases left between them. The CDR3 consists of 15 residues. CDR1 and CDR2 from the germline V gene are MNHEY and SVGAGI. The CDR3 protein is CASSYSRGLNTEAFF. DNA of the CDR3: TGTGCCAGCAGTTACTCCAGAGGGCTGAACACTGAAGCTTTCTTT.

The V and J genes are TRBV12-3 or TRBV12-4 and TRBJ1-2; unclear D gene. This CDR3 has 12 residues. V lost 6 bases, J lost 4 bases, and 9 bases lay in between. CDR3 residues: CASSPGGYGYTF. In nucleotides, the CDR3 is TGTGCCAGCAGCCCGGGAGGCTATGGCTACACCTTC.

V gene TRBV28 combines with J gene TRBJ2-2; 9 positions match TRBD1. Germline assignment: CDR1 MDHEN and CDR2 SYDVKM. The CDR3 contains 15 residues. With V trimmed by 5 bases and J by 5 bases, 6 bases remained unmatched. CDR3 nucleotide sequence: TGTGCCAGCAGTGCCCCGGGACAGGGAACCGGGGAGCTGTTTTTT. Protein sequence: CASSAPGQGTGELFF. Complete variable domain (other parts from reference TRBV28 and TRBJ2-2): DVKVTQSSRYLVKRTGEKVFLECVQDMDHENMFWYRQDPGLGLRLIYFSYDVKMKEKGDIPEGYSVSREKKERFSLILESASTNQTSMYLCASSAPGQGTGELFFGEGSRLTVL.

This chain uses TRBV11-2 with TRBJ1-2; a weak D match, TRBD1 (6 bases). The CDR3 has 17 amino acids. Trimming cost V 5 bases and J 5 bases, with 24 bases left between them. Per germline, CDR1 SGHAT and CDR2 FQNNGV. CDR3 region: CASSPPLGALSSYGYTF. As DNA, the CDR3 is TGTGCCAGCAGCCCCCCACTGGGGGCCTTATCGTCTTATGGCTACACCTTC.

The V call is TRBV19, the J call TRBJ1-1; 10 nucleotides match TRBD1. Per germline, CDR1 LNHDA and CDR2 SQIVND (reference sequence). V dropped 3 bases and J dropped 1; count of bases not matched to a gene: 8. The CDR3 is 17 residues long. CDR3 amino acids: CASSIWFGDRGNTEAFF. CDR3 in DNA: TGTGCCAGTAGTATTTGGTTTGGGGACAGGGGGAACACTGAAGCTTTCTTT.

This clone was recorded once. This chain joins TRBV28 and TRBJ1-2; TRBD1 is a possible D gene (6 bases). Trimming pared 3 bases from V and 8 bases from J, leaving 19 bases between. CDR1 MDHEN and CDR2 SYDVKM come from the germline V gene. This CDR3 has 15 residues. The CDR3 bases are TGTGCCAGCAGTTTGTCTCCAGGGGTTTTTAGGGGCTACACCTTC. Translation: CASSLSPGVFRGYTF.

The chain carries TRBV6-5 and TRBJ1-4; tentatively, D is TRBD1 (5 bases). With 6 bases removed from V and 5 bases from J, the gap between germline ends came to 13 bases. The V gene's germline CDR1 is MNHEY and CDR2 SVGAGI. The length of the CDR3 is 14 residues. The CDR3 sequence: CASRRQGPNEKLFF. CDR3 in DNA: TGTGCCAGCAGGCGTCAGGGCCCGAATGAAAAACTGTTTTTT.

The chain uses TRBV23-1 and TRBJ2-3; 8 bases match TRBD2. TRBV23-1 counts as an open reading frame of uncertain function. V shed 0 bases and J 3 bases; nucleotides not matched to a gene: 5. The CDR3 loop spans 16 amino acids. The CDR3 DNA reads TGCGCCAGCAGTCAATCCAACGGGAGGGTTACAGATACGCAGTATTTT. Its translation: CASSQSNGRVTDTQYF.

CDR3 in DNA: TGTGCCAGCAGCTTAGGAGGCGGGAGGGCCACTGAGCAGTTCTTC. Translated, it gives CASSLGGGRATEQFF. The chain recombines TRBV11-3 with TRBJ2-1; 9 bases agree with TRBD2. Per germline, CDR1 SGHNT and CDR2 YENEEA. The CDR3 is made up of 15 amino acids. Trimming took 1 base from V and 9 from J; bases not matched to a gene: 7.

The V call is TRBV2, the J call TRBJ1-1; D is undetermined. Per the germline V gene, CDR1 is SNHLY and CDR2 is FYNNEI. V lost 2 bases to trimming and J lost 2 bases, with 9 bases between them. The CDR3 has 14 amino acids. The DNA of the CDR3 is TGTGCCAGCAGTGAAAGGCCAGGAAACACTGAAGCTTTCTTT. As protein: CASSERPGNTEAFF.

V is TRBV4-2 and J is TRBJ2-1, with a possible D match to TRBD2 (6 bases). The CDR3 runs 14 residues. CDR1 and CDR2 (germline): LGHNA, YNFKEQ. The V gene lost 3 bases and the J gene lost 8 bases, with 14 bases spanning the gap. Here the CDR3 reads CASSQRTNRDEQFF. The CDR3 bases are TGTGCCAGCAGCCAGAGGACTAATAGGGATGAGCAGTTCTTC.

J is TRBJ2-7 and V is TRBV18, with 7 bases lining up with TRBD1. Trimming took 2 bases from V and 3 from J; bases not matched to a gene: 7. The length of the CDR3 is 15 residues. Per germline, CDR1 KGHSH and CDR2 LQKENI. CDR3 amino acids: CASSPTWTGFYEQYF. CDR3 DNA: TGTGCCAGCTCACCAACCTGGACAGGCTTCTACGAGCAGTACTTC.

In nucleotides, the CDR3 is TGTGCCAGCAGCTTAGGGACAGGGGGCAATCAGCCCCAGCATTTT. It yields the protein CASSLGTGGNQPQHF. V gene TRBV7-3 combines with J gene TRBJ1-5, with TRBD1 matching 10 bases. CDR3 size: 15 residues. Germline loops: CDR1 SGHTA, CDR2 FQGTGA. Trimming cost V 2 bases and J 2 bases; bases outside gene matches: 0.

This clone occurred a few times. This chain connects TRBV4-2 to TRBJ2-1; D perhaps matches TRBD1 (6 bases). CDR1 LGHNA and CDR2 YNFKEQ come from the germline V gene. The CDR3 loop spans 14 amino acids. V was trimmed by 1 base and J by 7 bases, leaving 11 bases between them. CDR3 DNA sequence: TGTGCCAGCAGCCAAGGTACAGGGATTAATGAGCAGTTCTTC. Translated, it gives CASSQGTGINEQFF.

The chain has TRBV30 and TRBJ1-2; D not certain. From germline, CDR1 is GTSNPN and CDR2 SVGIG (reference sequence). The germline V and J ends were trimmed by 3 bases and 4 bases, with 12 bases remaining between them. The length of the CDR3 is 13 residues. CDR3 sequence reads: CAWSDDMGYGYTF. Here the CDR3 DNA reads TGTGCCTGGAGCGATGACATGGGCTATGGCTACACCTTC.

This chain links TRBV6-1 with TRBJ1-2; 10 nucleotides match TRBD1. CDR1 is MNHNS, CDR2 SASEGT, per germline. V gave up 2 bases and J gave up 5 bases; unmatched junction bases: 14. CDR3 size: 18 residues. The CDR3 region is CASSESGDRGRSRYGYTF. The CDR3 DNA sequence: TGTGCCAGCAGTGAATCAGGAGACAGGGGGCGCAGTAGGTATGGCTACACCTTC.

The rearrangement joins TRBV24-1 to TRBJ2-5; possibly TRBD1 for D (7 bases). This CDR3 has 14 residues. V lost 7 bases and J lost 1, with 12 bases in between. The V gene's germline CDR1 is KGHDR and CDR2 SFDVKD. CDR3 sequence: CATSGGTAQETQYF. CDR3 DNA sequence: TGTGCCACCAGCGGCGGGACAGCCCAAGAGACCCAGTACTTC.

The chain links TRBV7-2 to TRBJ2-3; 15 nucleotides agree with TRBD2. V was clipped by 5 bases and J by 4 bases; unmatched bases: 4. The CDR3 spans 16 residues. In germline, CDR1 is SGHTA, CDR2 FQGNSA. The CDR3 sequence is CASSPGLAGGSDTQYF. CDR3 in DNA: TGTGCCAGCAGCCCGGGACTAGCGGGGGGCTCAGATACGCAGTATTTT.

Notes on this clone: The same CDR3 arises from other DNA sequences in this sample as well. This sequence joins TRBV5-1 and TRBJ1-5; D gene ambiguous. The CDR3 has 15 residues. Trimming stripped 5 bases from V and 2 bases from J, with 14 bases between. Germline V gene data show CDR1 as SGHRS and CDR2 as YFSETQ. CDR3 nucleotide sequence: TGCGCCAGCAGTTTAGACGGAGCCGGCAATCAGCCCCAGCATTTT. Encoded protein: CASSLDGAGNQPQHF. The whole variable domain, remainder taken from reference TRBV5-1 and TRBJ1-5, is KAGVTQTPRYLIKTRGQQVTLSCSPISGHRSVSWYQQTPGQGLQFLFEYFSETQRNKGNFPGRFSGRQFSNSRSEMNVSTLELGDSALYLCASSLDGAGNQPQHFGDGTRLSIL.

The chain links TRBV18 to TRBJ1-3, with no clear D. The CDR3 contains 14 residues. Germline loops: CDR1 KGHSH, CDR2 LQKENI. The V end was cut by 6 bases, the J end by 0 bases, with 9 bases between. This CDR3 reads CASSSGSSGNTIYF. DNA of the CDR3: TGTGCCAGCTCGTCCGGGTCCTCTGGAAACACCATATATTTT.

V and J are TRBV28 and TRBJ2-5; weak D call: TRBD1 (7 bases). Germline V lookup: CDR1 MDHEN, CDR2 SYDVKM. This CDR3 contains 12 residues. V was trimmed by 7 bases and J by 11 bases, leaving 17 bases between them. The CDR3 DNA sequence: TGTGCCAGCACGCAGGGGGGCTGGGAGCAGTACTTC. Encoded protein: CASTQGGWEQYF.

J is TRBJ1-5 and V is TRBV2, with TRBD1 identical over 11 bases. The V and J ends lost 5 bases and 7 bases, in that order; junction bases with no gene match: 7. Germline loops: CDR1 SNHLY, CDR2 FYNNEI. The CDR3 runs 15 residues. The DNA of the CDR3 is TGTGCCAGCAGTCGGGACAGGGGGTCGGGGCAGCCCCAGCATTTT. It yields the protein CASSRDRGSGQPQHF.

This clone was observed once. The V gene is TRBV6-5, the J gene TRBJ2-6; possible D gene TRBD2, 5 bases. V was pared by 2 bases and J by 3 bases, with 11 bases between. CDR3 length equals 16 residues. Germline V gene data show CDR1 as MNHEY and CDR2 as SVGAGI. The CDR3 region is CASSYAIRGGANVLTF. The CDR3 DNA sequence: TGTGCCAGCAGTTACGCAATCCGGGGTGGGGCCAACGTCCTGACTTTC.

This chain uses TRBV30 with TRBJ2-1; the D gene is possibly TRBD2 (5 bases). The germline V and J ends were trimmed by 6 bases and 12 bases, with 15 bases remaining between them. The CDR3 is 11 residues long. Looked up from germline, CDR1 is GTSNPN and CDR2 is SVGIG (reference sequence). The CDR3 DNA reads as TGTGCCTGCTTCGACGGGGTGAGGCAGTTCTTC. The encoded protein is CACFDGVRQFF. Together with reference TRBV30 and TRBJ2-1, the CDR3 gives the full variable domain: SQTIHQWPATLVQPVGSPLSLECTVEGTSNPNLYWYRQAAGRGLQLLFYSVGIGQISSEVPQNLSASRPQDRQFILSSKKLLLSDSGFYLCACFDGVRQFFGPGTRLTVL.

J is TRBJ1-2 and V is TRBV28, with 10 bases aligning to TRBD1. The ends lost 3 bases at V and 6 bases at J; junction bases unmatched: 4. The germline gives CDR1 MDHEN, CDR2 SYDVKM. CDR3 length: 14 residues. This chain's CDR3 is CASSLTGGLNGYTF. DNA for the CDR3: TGTGCCAGCAGTTTGACAGGGGGCTTGAATGGCTACACCTTC.